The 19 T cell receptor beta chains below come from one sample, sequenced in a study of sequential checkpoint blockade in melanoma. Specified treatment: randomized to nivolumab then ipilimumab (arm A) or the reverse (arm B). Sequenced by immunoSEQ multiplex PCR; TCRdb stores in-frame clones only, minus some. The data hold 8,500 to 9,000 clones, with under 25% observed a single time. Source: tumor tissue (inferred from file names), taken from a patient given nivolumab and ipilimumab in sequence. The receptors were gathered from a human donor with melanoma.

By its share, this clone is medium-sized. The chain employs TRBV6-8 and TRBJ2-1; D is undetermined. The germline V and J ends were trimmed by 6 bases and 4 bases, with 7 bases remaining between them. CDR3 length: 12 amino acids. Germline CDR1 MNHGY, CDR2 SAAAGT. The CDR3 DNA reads TGTGCCAGCAGGGTGAATTACAATGAGCAGTTCTTC. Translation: CASRVNYNEQFF.

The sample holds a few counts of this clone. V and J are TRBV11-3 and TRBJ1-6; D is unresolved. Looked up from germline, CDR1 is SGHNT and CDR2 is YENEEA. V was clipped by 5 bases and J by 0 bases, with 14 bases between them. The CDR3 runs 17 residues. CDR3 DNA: TGTGCCAGCAGCCCGCCTGATACTTGCTCCTATAATTCACCCCTCCACTTT. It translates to CASSPPDTCSYNSPLHF.

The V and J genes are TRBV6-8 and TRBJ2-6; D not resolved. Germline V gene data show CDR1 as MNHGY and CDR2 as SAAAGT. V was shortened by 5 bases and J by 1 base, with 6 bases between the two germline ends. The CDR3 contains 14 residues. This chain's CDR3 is CASSDPSGANVLTF. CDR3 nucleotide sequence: TGTGCCAGCAGTGATCCATCTGGGGCCAACGTCCTGACTTTC.

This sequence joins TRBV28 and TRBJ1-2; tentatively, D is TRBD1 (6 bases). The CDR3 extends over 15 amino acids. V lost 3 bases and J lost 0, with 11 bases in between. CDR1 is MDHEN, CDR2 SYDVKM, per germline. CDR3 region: CASSLFGGPNYGYTF. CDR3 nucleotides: TGTGCCAGCAGTTTGTTCGGGGGCCCTAACTATGGCTACACCTTC.

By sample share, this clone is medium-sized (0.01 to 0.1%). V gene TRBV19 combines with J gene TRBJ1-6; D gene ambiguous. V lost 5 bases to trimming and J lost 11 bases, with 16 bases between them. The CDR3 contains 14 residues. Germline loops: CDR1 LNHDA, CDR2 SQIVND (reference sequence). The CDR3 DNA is TGTGCCAGTAGTGCGCGGGAGAGGGTGCCACCCCTCCACTTT. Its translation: CASSARERVPPLHF.

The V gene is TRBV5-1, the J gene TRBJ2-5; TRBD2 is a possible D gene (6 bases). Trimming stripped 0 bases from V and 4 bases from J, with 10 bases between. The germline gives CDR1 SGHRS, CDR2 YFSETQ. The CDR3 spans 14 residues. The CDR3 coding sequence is TGCGCCAGCAGCTTGGCTGGACTACGAGAGACCCAGTACTTC. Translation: CASSLAGLRETQYF.

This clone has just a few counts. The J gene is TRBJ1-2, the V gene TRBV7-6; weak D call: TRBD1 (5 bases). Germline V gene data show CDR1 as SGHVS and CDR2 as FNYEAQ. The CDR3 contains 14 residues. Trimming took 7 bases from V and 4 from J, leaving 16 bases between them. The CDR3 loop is CASTGAQGSYGYTF. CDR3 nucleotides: TGTGCCAGCACTGGAGCCCAGGGTAGCTATGGCTACACCTTC.

In DNA, the CDR3 is TGTGCCAGCAGTTTAGTCCGACAGTTCTATGGCTACACCTTC. This codes for CASSLVRQFYGYTF. The V call is TRBV28, the J call TRBJ1-2; tentatively, D is TRBD1 (5 bases). Trimming removed 2 bases at V and 4 bases at J, with 11 bases between. The germline CDR1 and CDR2 sequences are MDHEN and SYDVKM. This CDR3 has 14 residues.

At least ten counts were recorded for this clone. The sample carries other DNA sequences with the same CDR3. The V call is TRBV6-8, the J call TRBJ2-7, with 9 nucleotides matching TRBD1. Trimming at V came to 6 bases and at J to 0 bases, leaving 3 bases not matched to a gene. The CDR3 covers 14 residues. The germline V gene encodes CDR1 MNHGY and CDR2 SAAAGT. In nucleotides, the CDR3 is TGTGCCAGCAGCCGACAGGGGGGCTCCTACGAGCAGTACGTC. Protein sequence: CASSRQGGSYEQYV.

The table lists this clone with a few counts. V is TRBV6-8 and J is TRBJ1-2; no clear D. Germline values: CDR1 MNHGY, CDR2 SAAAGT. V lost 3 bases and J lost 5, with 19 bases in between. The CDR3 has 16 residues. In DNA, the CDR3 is TGTGCCAGCAGTTATGTAAATACAGCTAGATTGTATGGCTACACCTTC. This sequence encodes CASSYVNTARLYGYTF.

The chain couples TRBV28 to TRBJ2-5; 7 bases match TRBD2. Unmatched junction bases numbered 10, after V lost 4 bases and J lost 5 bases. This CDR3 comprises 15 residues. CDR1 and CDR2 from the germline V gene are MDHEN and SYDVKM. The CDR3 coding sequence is TGTGCCAGCAGTTCGAGCGGGGTCCATCGGGAGACCCAGTACTTC. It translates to CASSSSGVHRETQYF.

In DNA form, the CDR3 reads TGTGCCAGCAGCTCGTCGACAGGGACGATTGGCTACACCTTC. This codes for CASSSSTGTIGYTF. The chain joins TRBV11-3 to TRBJ1-2, with TRBD1 identical over 7 bases. The CDR3 is 14 residues long. CDR1 and CDR2 (germline): SGHNT, YENEEA. Losses at the gene ends were 4 bases for V and 7 bases for J; bases not matched to a gene: 9.

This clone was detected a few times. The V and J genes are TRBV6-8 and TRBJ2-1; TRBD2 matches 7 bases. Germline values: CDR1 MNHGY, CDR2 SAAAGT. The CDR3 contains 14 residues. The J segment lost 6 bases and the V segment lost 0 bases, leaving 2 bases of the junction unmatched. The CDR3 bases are TGTGCCAGCAGTTACTCGGGGGGGGGCAATGAGCAGTTCTTC. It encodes CASSYSGGGNEQFF.

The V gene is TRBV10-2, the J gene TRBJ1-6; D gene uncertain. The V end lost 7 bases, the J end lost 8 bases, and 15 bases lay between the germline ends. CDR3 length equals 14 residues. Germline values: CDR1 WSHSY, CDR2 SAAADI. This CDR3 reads CASTSFHLYSPLHF. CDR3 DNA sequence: TGCGCCAGCACGAGTTTCCACCTATATTCACCCCTCCACTTT.

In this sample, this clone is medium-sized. In nucleotides, the CDR3 is TGTGCCAGCAGCTTTATCGGTTCCGCCGGGGAGCTGTTTTTT. This translates into CASSFIGSAGELFF. V usage is TRBV11-3 and J usage is TRBJ2-2; D unresolved. The V end lost 3 bases, the J end lost 6 bases, and 11 bases lay between the germline ends. The CDR3 length is 14 residues. The germline CDR1 and CDR2 sequences are SGHNT and YENEEA.

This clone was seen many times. CDR3 in amino acids: CASSLGPKSYGYTF. The CDR3 nucleotides read TGTGCCAGCAGCTTAGGACCCAAGTCCTATGGCTACACCTTC. V and J are TRBV11-3 and TRBJ1-2; D unresolved. The germline V and J ends were trimmed by 1 base and 4 bases, with 10 bases remaining between them. The CDR3 is 14 amino acids. Germline-derived CDR1 and CDR2 are SGHNT and YENEEA.

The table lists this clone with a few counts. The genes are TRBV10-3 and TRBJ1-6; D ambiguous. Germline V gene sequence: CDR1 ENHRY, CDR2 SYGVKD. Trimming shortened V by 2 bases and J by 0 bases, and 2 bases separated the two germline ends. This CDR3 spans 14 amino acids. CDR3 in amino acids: CAISEGSYNSPLHF. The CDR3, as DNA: TGTGCCATCAGTGAGGGCTCCTATAATTCACCCCTCCACTTT.

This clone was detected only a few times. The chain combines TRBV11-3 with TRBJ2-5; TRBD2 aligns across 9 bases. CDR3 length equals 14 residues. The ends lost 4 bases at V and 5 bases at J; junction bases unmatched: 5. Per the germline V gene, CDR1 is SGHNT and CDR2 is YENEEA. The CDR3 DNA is TGTGCCAGCAGCTGGAGAACTAGCGGGGAGACCCAGTACTTC. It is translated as CASSWRTSGETQYF.

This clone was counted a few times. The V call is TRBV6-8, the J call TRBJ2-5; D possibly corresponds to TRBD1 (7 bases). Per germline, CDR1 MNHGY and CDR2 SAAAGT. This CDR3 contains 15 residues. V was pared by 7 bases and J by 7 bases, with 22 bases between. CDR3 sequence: CASTPRGGAGGTQYF. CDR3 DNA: TGTGCCAGCACCCCCCGGGGAGGTGCAGGGGGGACCCAGTACTTC.